This entry is about one T cell receptor (beta chain). Measured with immunoSEQ multiplex PCR; TCRdb has only the in-frame clones, and not every one. The sample has about 110,000 clones; roughly 90% are singletons. The sample originates from a study of cytomegalovirus exposure and HLA in healthy donors. V gave up 5 bases and J gave up 0 bases; unmatched junction bases: 7. CDR1 SGHNT and CDR2 YYREEE come from the germline V gene (reference sequence). The CDR3 is 16 residues long. The donors were members of the validation cohort, which comprised about 120 subjects and was separate from the first cohort of more than 500 subjects.

Sequenced material: PBMCs. The clonotype originates from a woman under 40 in good health and CMV-seropositive. V is TRBV5-4 and J is TRBJ1-1, with 10 bases lining up with TRBD1. The CDR3 nucleotides read TGTGCCAGCAGGTCCGGGGGGACAGGGGTGAACACTGAAGCTTTCTTT. It translates to CASRSGGTGVNTEAFF. The entire variable domain, with the rest obtained from reference TRBV5-4 and TRBJ1-1, is as follows: ETGVTQSPTHLIKTRGQQVTLRCSSQSGHNTVSWYQQALGQGPQFIFQYYREEENGRGNFPPRFSGLQFPNYSSELNVNALELDDSALYLCASRSGGTGVNTEAFFGQGTRLTVV.